This is a list of T cell receptor beta chains from one sample in a study of graft-versus-host responses after intestinal transplantation. The antigens of these receptors remain unknown. Here immunoSEQ multiplex PCR was the method, and the copy in TCRdb shows in-frame clones only, minus some. Of more than 95,000 clones in the sample, over 75% were seen once. The specimen comprised unstimulated CD4+ T cells sorted from spleen or lymph node cells, sampled before intestinal transplant. These TCRs come from a human donor who received an intestinal transplant. Each CDR3 is given with its conserved first and last residue. Fields, in order: J gene, V gene, CDR3 protein.

>TRBJ2-7|TRBV4-1
CASSQGLPVYEQYF
>TRBJ1-1|TRBV19
CASHPRPEKRAFF
>TRBJ1-6|TRBV10-1
CASSEGGDTRGPLHF
>TRBJ1-3|TRBV7-2
CASSLLGAGSSGNTIYF
>TRBJ1-2|TRBV6-5
CASSPPGGAYGYTF
>TRBJ1-5|TRBV5-6
CASSFQGAGQPQHF
>TRBJ2-2|TRBV15
CATSLTWGRVRGHTGELFF
>TRBJ2-7|TRBV11-1
CASSLGGIPSYEQYF
>TRBJ2-3|TRBV6-6
CASSYAGQGADTQYF
>TRBJ2-1|TRBV9
CASSVESRSYNEQFF
>TRBJ2-3|TRBV30
CACRTLAARTDTQYF
>TRBJ2-3|TRBV19
CASKRRGGLVTDTQYF
>TRBJ1-4|TRBV20-1
CSAADNEKLFF
>TRBJ2-7|TRBV9
CASSLGTGVLEQYF
>TRBJ2-7|TRBV19
CASSMTGTMSYEQYF
>TRBJ2-3|TRBV7-9
CASSSDLGPYTQYF
>TRBJ1-6|TRBV5-1
CASSLQGPDNSPLHF
>TRBJ2-2|TRBV19
CASTASTGELFF
>TRBJ2-1|TRBV7-7
CASSLGLAGADEQFF
>TRBJ2-7|TRBV28
CASSPEGLAGYEQYF
>TRBJ1-6|TRBV5-6
CASSLFWSRAPLHF
>TRBJ2-7|TRBV12-5
CASGLYEQYF
>TRBJ1-2|TRBV5-4
CASSFDGYGYTF
>TRBJ2-3|TRBV7-3
CASSSQAPDTQYF
>TRBJ1-4|TRBV5-4
CAVSWVSNEKLFF
>TRBJ2-2|TRBV10-3
CAISLRTGYNTGELFF
>TRBJ2-1|TRBV5-1
CASSLVTSGEYPFF
>TRBJ2-7|TRBV5-1
CASSSQGNEQYF
>TRBJ1-3|TRBV18
CASSPNRGTSGNTIYF
>TRBJ2-7|TRBV4-1
CASSQGGRGTTYEQYF
>TRBJ2-3|TRBV2
CASSPTGTRQEYF
>TRBJ2-5|TRBV28
CASSFIETQYF
>TRBJ2-1|TRBV19
CASAPGLSHEQFF
>TRBJ2-1|TRBV6-5
CASSLSFPTYNEQFF
>TRBJ2-7|TRBV5-1
CASSWGELDYEQYF
>TRBJ2-5|TRBV12-1
CASSLGNAETQYF
>TRBJ1-2|TRBV5-6
CASSLDRKFDYGYTF
>TRBJ2-3|TRBV20-1
CSAGRVDTQYF
>TRBJ2-2|TRBV9
CASSVLAGGPGELFF
>TRBJ2-1|TRBV28
CASSARDSAGTFF
>TRBJ2-7|TRBV13
CASGPYGLPGYEQYF
>TRBJ2-5|TRBV7-7
CASSLDRGETQYF
>TRBJ2-1|TRBV9
CASSEGLAGNNEQFF
>TRBJ1-2|TRBV28
CASLMAPYGYTF
>TRBJ1-6|TRBV7-9
CASSRDSYNSPLHF
>TRBJ2-3|TRBV30
CAWSRDSSTDTQYF